This is a list of T cell receptor beta chains from one sample in a study of cytomegalovirus exposure and HLA in healthy donors. Measured with immunoSEQ multiplex PCR; TCRdb has only the in-frame clones, and not every one. This sample yields roughly 180,000 clones, of which over 60% are seen a single time; 0.6% to 0.9% belongs to the top ten. Material for sequencing was PBMCs. The receptors were sampled from a female donor in good health and CMV-seronegative. Both conserved end residues are part of each CDR3. Fields, in order: J gene, clone size, D gene, V gene, CDR3 DNA, CDR3 protein. The D gene is left open where the match is weak. Rows may omit the clone size; those that give it use once, few, many or a size class.

>TRBJ2-1|-|-|TRBV5-6
TGTGCCAGCCGGAGTTACGGGAGCTCCTACAATGAGCAGTTCTTC
CASRSYGSSYNEQFF
>TRBJ1-4|once|-|TRBV28
TGTGCCAGCAGTTTAGGGGGGGGCGGTAATGAAAAACTGTTTTTT
CASSLGGGGNEKLFF
>TRBJ1-2|few|TRBD1|TRBV6-5
TGTGCCAGCAGACAGACAGGGGCCTATGGCTACACCTTC
CASRQTGAYGYTF
>TRBJ1-1|few|-|TRBV23-1
TGCGCCAGCAGTCAATTCGGGGGAGTGAACACTGAAGCTTTCTTT
CASSQFGGVNTEAFF
>TRBJ2-1|-|-|TRBV30
TGTGCCTGGAGTGTGAGTCGGAGCTACAATGAGCAGTTCTTC
CAWSVSRSYNEQFF
>TRBJ2-7|once|TRBD1|TRBV28
TGTGCCAGCCGACGGGACAGGGGAGTCTACGAGCAGTACTTC
CASRRDRGVYEQYF
>TRBJ2-7|-|-|TRBV25-1
TGTGCCAGCAGTTTCCCCGCGGGAATGCTGTACTTC
CASSFPAGMLYF
>TRBJ1-2|-|TRBD1|TRBV7-2
TGTGCCAGCAGCTTACCGGGACAGGGGTACGATGGCTACACCTTC
CASSLPGQGYDGYTF
>TRBJ2-7|-|TRBD2|TRBV11-2
TGTGCCAGCAGCTCGTCTAGCGGGACTTACGAGCAGTACTTC
CASSSSSGTYEQYF
>TRBJ2-3|-|TRBD2|TRBV4-2
TGTGCCAGCAGCCCGACCTCTAGCGGGGGGCCCGCGATGACAGATACGCAGTATTTT
CASSPTSSGGPAMTDTQYF
>TRBJ1-6|once|-|TRBV30
TGTGCCTGGAGTAAGGGACAATCGGGGTCACCCCTCCACTTT
CAWSKGQSGSPLHF
>TRBJ2-1|-|-|TRBV6-6
TGTGCCAGCAGTTACCCGGGGTACAATGAGCAGTTCTTC
CASSYPGYNEQFF
>TRBJ2-7|-|TRBD1|TRBV28
TGTGCCAGCACCCTGTTGGGGAGCGGGACAGGGGGCGCGGACGAGCAGTACTTC
CASTLLGSGTGGADEQYF
>TRBJ1-5|-|TRBD1|TRBV6-1
TGTGCCAGCAGTGGGGGACAGGGCCTCTATAGCAATCAGCCCCAGCATTTT
CASSGGQGLYSNQPQHF
>TRBJ2-4|-|-|TRBV6-6
TGTGCCAGCAGTTACTCAGTGGGGGCGGCCAAAAACATTCAGTACTTC
CASSYSVGAAKNIQYF
>TRBJ2-2|-|TRBD1|TRBV4-1
TGCGCCAGCAGCATACAGGGACAGCCGAACACCGGGGAGCTGTTTTTT
CASSIQGQPNTGELFF
>TRBJ1-4|few|TRBD1|TRBV4-3
TGCGCCAGCAGCCAAGATCGACAGGGAATAGGGAAACTGTTTTTT
CASSQDRQGIGKLFF
>TRBJ2-7|few|TRBD2|TRBV6-5
TGTGCCAGCAGTTACCGCGGGGGGAGCTCCTACGAGCAGTACTTC
CASSYRGGSSYEQYF
>TRBJ2-7|-|TRBD1|TRBV27
TGTGCCAGCAGATCCGTGAGGGGGCGCGAGCAGTACTTC
CASRSVRGREQYF
>TRBJ2-7|-|-|TRBV6-5
TGTGCCAGCAGTTACTCGTTCTGGAGCCCCTACGAGCAGTACTTC
CASSYSFWSPYEQYF
>TRBJ2-6|-|-|TRBV9
TGTGCCAGCAGCTTAAGCTCTGGGGCCAACGGCCTGACTTTC
CASSLSSGANGLTF
>TRBJ2-7|-|-|TRBV27
TGTGCCAGCGGAGGGGGGGGCCGCTCCTACGAGCAGTACTTC
CASGGGGRSYEQYF
>TRBJ2-5|few|TRBD2|TRBV7-3
TGTGCCAGCAGCTTAACAGGGACTAGCGGGAAAGAGACCCAGTACTTC
CASSLTGTSGKETQYF
>TRBJ2-7|-|TRBD1|TRBV27
TGTGCCAGCAGTCCCACAGGGGGCGAGCAGTACTTC
CASSPTGGEQYF
>TRBJ2-7|once|-|TRBV5-1
TGCGCCAGCAGCTGGAAGGGACTCGAATCCTACGAGCAGTACTTC
CASSWKGLESYEQYF
>TRBJ2-5|-|TRBD2|TRBV29-1
TGCAGCGTTGGCCCGGGGGGAGAGACCCAGTACTTC
CSVGPGGETQYF
>TRBJ2-7|-|-|TRBV27
TGTGCCAGCAGTTTATCGCCCGACAGGCCGTACGAGCAGTACTTC
CASSLSPDRPYEQYF
>TRBJ2-3|-|TRBD2|TRBV4-1
TGCGCCAGCAGCCCGAGGGAGGGTGATACGCAGTATTTT
CASSPREGDTQYF
>TRBJ2-7|few|TRBD2|TRBV11-2
TGTGCCAGCAGCGTGGGGGGGGACCGCTACGAGCAGTACTTC
CASSVGGDRYEQYF
>TRBJ1-5|few|-|TRBV6-1
TGTGCCAGCAGTGAAGCGGGAGATCAGCCCCAGCATTTT
CASSEAGDQPQHF
>TRBJ1-1|-|-|TRBV5-6
TGTGCCAGCACTCGGGAGGGAATGAACACTGAAGCTTTCTTT
CASTREGMNTEAFF
>TRBJ1-4|-|TRBD1|TRBV7-2
TGTGCCAGCAGCTCCCAACAGGGGGCAGGTGAAAAACTGTTTTTT
CASSSQQGAGEKLFF
>TRBJ1-2|few|-|TRBV18
TGTGCCAGCTCACCGGCCCAAGCTAACTATGGCTACACCTTC
CASSPAQANYGYTF
>TRBJ2-7|-|TRBD1|TRBV4-1
TGCGCCAGCAGCCGTGATGGGACAGGGGATCGGTGGTCCTACGAGCAGTACTTC
CASSRDGTGDRWSYEQYF
>TRBJ1-5|-|TRBD1|TRBV10-3
TGTGCCATCAGCGGGACAGGGGGAGTCAATCAGCCCCAGCATTTT
CAISGTGGVNQPQHF
>TRBJ1-6|-|-|TRBV19
TGTGCCAGTAGTATTTTCAGTGGACAGTCGAATTCACCCCTCCACTTT
CASSIFSGQSNSPLHF
>TRBJ1-2|-|TRBD1|TRBV2
TGTGCCAGCAGTGAGACAGGGGAGTATGGCTACACCTTC
CASSETGEYGYTF
>TRBJ1-1|-|-|TRBV6-5
TGTGCCAGCAGTTACGCGGGGAACACTGAAGCTTTCTTT
CASSYAGNTEAFF
>TRBJ1-2|-|TRBD1|TRBV6-5
TGTGCCAGCAGACTGACAGGGTATAATGGCTACACCTTC
CASRLTGYNGYTF
>TRBJ2-5|few|-|TRBV21-1
TGTGCCAGCAGCAAAGTTACGGCGGGGGCCCACCAAGAGACCCAGTACTTC
CASSKVTAGAHQETQYF
>TRBJ2-7|-|TRBD2|TRBV18
TGTGCCAGCTCCGGGACTAGCGGATACGAGCAGTACTTC
CASSGTSGYEQYF
>TRBJ2-7|-|TRBD1|TRBV7-9
TGTGCCAGCAGCCTAATCAGACAGGGTCGGGACGAGCAGTACTTC
CASSLIRQGRDEQYF
>TRBJ2-3|once|TRBD2|TRBV7-2
TGTGCCAGCAGCAAAACTAGCGTCCTGGGATCAGATACGCAGTATTTT
CASSKTSVLGSDTQYF
>TRBJ2-1|-|-|TRBV2
TGTGCCAGCCAAACAGGAGTAGGGAATGAGCAGTTCTTC
CASQTGVGNEQFF
>TRBJ2-7|-|-|TRBV15
TGTGCCACCAGCAGAGGAGAACAGTACGAGCAGTACTTC
CATSRGEQYEQYF
>TRBJ2-7|-|-|TRBV6-6
TGTGCCAGCAGTTACAACAGGGTTGACGAGCAGTACTTC
CASSYNRVDEQYF
>TRBJ2-5|few|-|TRBV7-7
TGTGCTAGCAGCTTAGTAGCCGCGGGGGCCATCCAAGAGACCCAGTACTTC
CASSLVAAGAIQETQYF
>TRBJ1-4|-|-|TRBV2
TGTGCCAGCACCCGGATCGCAGCGACTAATGAAAAACTGTTTTTT
CASTRIAATNEKLFF
>TRBJ1-5|-|-|TRBV12-2
TGTGCAAGTCGCTTAGGGGTTTGGGGAGCCTCTAATCAGCCCCAGCATTTT
CASRLGVWGASNQPQHF
>TRBJ2-7|-|TRBD2|TRBV4-3
TGCGCCAGCAGCCCGAGAGCGGGGGACTACGAGCAGTACTTC
CASSPRAGDYEQYF
>TRBJ1-2|-|-|TRBV7-2
TGTGCCAGCAGCTCAGGGGTTGGCTACACCTTC
CASSSGVGYTF
>TRBJ2-2|few|TRBD1|TRBV7-3
TGTGCCAGCAGCCTGGGGACAGGGTTCACCGGGGAGCTGTTTTTT
CASSLGTGFTGELFF